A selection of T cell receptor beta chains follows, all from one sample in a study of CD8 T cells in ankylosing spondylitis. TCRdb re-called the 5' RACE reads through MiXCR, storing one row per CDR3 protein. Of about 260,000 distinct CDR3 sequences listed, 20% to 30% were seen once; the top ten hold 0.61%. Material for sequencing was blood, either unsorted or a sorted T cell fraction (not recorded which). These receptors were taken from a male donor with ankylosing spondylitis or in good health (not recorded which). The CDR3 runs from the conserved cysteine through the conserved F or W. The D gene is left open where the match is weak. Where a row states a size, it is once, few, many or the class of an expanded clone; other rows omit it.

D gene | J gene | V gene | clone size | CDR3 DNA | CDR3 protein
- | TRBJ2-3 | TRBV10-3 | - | TGTGCCATCAGGCGGGGTAGCGGATTGAACACAGATACGCAGTATTTT | CAIRRGSGLNTDTQYF
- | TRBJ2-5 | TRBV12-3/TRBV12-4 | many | TGTGCCAGCAGTTCCACAGGGCGAGAGGAGACCCAGTACTTC | CASSSTGREETQYF
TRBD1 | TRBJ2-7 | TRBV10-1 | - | TGCGCCAGCAGTGAGGGACAGGGGGATCGGTACTTC | CASSEGQGDRYF
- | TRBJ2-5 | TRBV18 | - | TGTGCCAGCTCACCACATCCAGGAGAGACCCAGTACTTC | CASSPHPGETQYF
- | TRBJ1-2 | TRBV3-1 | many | TGTGCCAGCAGCCAAGGCCCCGGTGGCGGCTACACCTTC | CASSQGPGGGYTF
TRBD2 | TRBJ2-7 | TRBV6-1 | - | TGTGCCAGCAGTCCGGGACTAGCGGGGGGTGGGAAGCAGTACTTC | CASSPGLAGGGKQYF
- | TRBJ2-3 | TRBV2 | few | TGTGCCAGCAGTGAGGGCATATTCCACACAGATACGCAGTATTTT | CASSEGIFHTDTQYF
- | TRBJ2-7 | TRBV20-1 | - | TGCAGTGCGGGGGGTCTGGAGTCCCAGTACTTC | CSAGGLESQYF
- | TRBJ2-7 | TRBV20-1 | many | TGCAGTCCCCGCGGAGTGGGGCAGTACTTC | CSPRGVGQYF
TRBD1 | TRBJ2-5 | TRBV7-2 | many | TGTGCCAGCAGCTTACGTCAGGGGGCCGAGACCCAGTACTTC | CASSLRQGAETQYF
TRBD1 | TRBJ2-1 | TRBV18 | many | TGTGCCAGCTCCACGACAGGGTCGCAGGGTGAGCAGTTCTTC | CASSTTGSQGEQFF
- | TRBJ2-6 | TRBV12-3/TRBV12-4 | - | TGTGCCAGCAGTATCACAGGGCTTGGGGCCAACGTCCTGACTTTC | CASSITGLGANVLTF
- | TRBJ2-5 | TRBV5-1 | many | TGCGCCAGCAGCCTCCTCGGGACGGAACAAGAGACCCAGTACTTC | CASSLLGTEQETQYF
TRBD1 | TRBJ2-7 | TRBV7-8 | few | TGTGCCAGCAGCTTAGCCTACCGGGACAGGGGCTACGAGCAGTACTTC | CASSLAYRDRGYEQYF
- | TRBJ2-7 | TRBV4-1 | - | TGCGCCAGCAGCGACATCCCAATGAGCTCCTACGAGCAGTACTTC | CASSDIPMSSYEQYF
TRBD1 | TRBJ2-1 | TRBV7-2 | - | TGTGCCAGCAGTCGTTGGCCCCCCGGACAGGGATCCCATGAGCAGTTCTTC | CASSRWPPGQGSHEQFF
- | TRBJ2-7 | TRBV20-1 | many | TGCAGTGCTGGGGGAACAGGGACATCGACCTACGAGCAGTACTTC | CSAGGTGTSTYEQYF
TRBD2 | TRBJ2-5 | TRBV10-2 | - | TGCGCCAGCAGAATAGCGGGAGCCCAAGAGACCCAGTACTTC | CASRIAGAQETQYF
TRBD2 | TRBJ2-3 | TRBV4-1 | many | TGCGCCAGCAGCCTAAGACTAGCGGGCGGAAGCACAGATACGCAGTATTTT | CASSLRLAGGSTDTQYF
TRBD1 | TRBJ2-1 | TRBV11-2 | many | TGTGCCAGCAGCTACCCGGGACAGGTGGGCAATGAGCAGTTCTTC | CASSYPGQVGNEQFF
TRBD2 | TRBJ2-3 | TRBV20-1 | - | TGCAGTGCTAGCCCGACTAGCGGGGCACAGGGGAATACGCAGTATTTT | CSASPTSGAQGNTQYF
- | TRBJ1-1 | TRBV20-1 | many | TGCAGTGCTCGAAAGGACCCGAACACTGAAGCTTTCTTT | CSARKDPNTEAFF
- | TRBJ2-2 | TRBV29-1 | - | TGCAGCGTTAAGCGGACGGGGAACACCGGGGAGCTGTTTTTT | CSVKRTGNTGELFF
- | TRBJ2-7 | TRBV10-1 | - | TGCGCCAGCAGCCGGGACTCCAGCTCCTACGAGCAGTACTTC | CASSRDSSSYEQYF
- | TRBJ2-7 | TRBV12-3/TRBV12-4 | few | TGTGCCAGCAGTTTCGACGGGGGCTGGTACGAGCAGTACTTC | CASSFDGGWYEQYF
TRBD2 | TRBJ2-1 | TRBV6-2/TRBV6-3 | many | TGTGCCAGCATCCCCTTTGGCGGGGGGGTTGGCAATGAGCAGTTCTTC | CASIPFGGGVGNEQFF
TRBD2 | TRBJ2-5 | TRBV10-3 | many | TGTGCCATCAGTGACCGAGCGGGGCCCCAAGAGACCCAGTACTTC | CAISDRAGPQETQYF
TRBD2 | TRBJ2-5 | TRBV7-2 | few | TGTGCCAGCAGCTTAGGGGCCCTGACTAGCGGGGGAGAGACCCAGTACTTC | CASSLGALTSGGETQYF
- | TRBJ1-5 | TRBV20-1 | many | TGCAGTGCGGTAGGACAGTCCAATCAGCCCCAGCATTTT | CSAVGQSNQPQHF
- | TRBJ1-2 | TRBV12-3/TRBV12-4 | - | TGTGCCAGCAGTTTAGTGGGACACCTCTATGGCTACACCTTC | CASSLVGHLYGYTF
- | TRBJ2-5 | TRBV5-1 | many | TGCGCCAGCAGCTTGGGACAGGCGCAAGAGACCCAGTACTTC | CASSLGQAQETQYF
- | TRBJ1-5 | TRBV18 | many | TGTGCCAGCTCTTCCGTACCAAGGTTCACAGGGCTCAATCAGCCCCAGCATTTT | CASSSVPRFTGLNQPQHF
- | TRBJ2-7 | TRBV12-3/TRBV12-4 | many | TGTGCCAGCAGTTTATGGGGGAGCGAGCAGTACTTC | CASSLWGSEQYF
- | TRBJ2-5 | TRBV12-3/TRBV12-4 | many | TGTGCCAGCAGTTTAGCGGCGGGACAAGAGACCCAGTACTTC | CASSLAAGQETQYF
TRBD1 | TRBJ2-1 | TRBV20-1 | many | TGCAGTGCTAGGGACAGGGGGATGGATGAGCAGTTCTTC | CSARDRGMDEQFF
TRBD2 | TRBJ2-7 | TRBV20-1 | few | TGCAGTGCCCGGAGCGGGGGAACCTACGAGCAGTACTTC | CSARSGGTYEQYF
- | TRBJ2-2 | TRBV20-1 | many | TGCAGTGCTAGAGATACTTTGCCAGACCCAAACACCGGGGAGCTGTTTTTT | CSARDTLPDPNTGELFF
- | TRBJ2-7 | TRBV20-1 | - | TGCAGTGCTTGGGGGGAACCGACGTCCTACGAGCAGTACTTC | CSAWGEPTSYEQYF
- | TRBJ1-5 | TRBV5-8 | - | TGTGCCAGCAGAGGGGGGATAACCCAGCATTTT | CASRGGITQHF
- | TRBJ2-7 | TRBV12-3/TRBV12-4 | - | TGTGCCAGCAGAGCAGGGACCTACGAGCAGTACTTC | CASRAGTYEQYF
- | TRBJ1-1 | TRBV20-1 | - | TGCAGTGCTAGTAGGGGACCATTTGTGGACACTGAAGCTTTCTTT | CSASRGPFVDTEAFF
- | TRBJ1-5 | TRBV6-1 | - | TGTGCCAGCAGGGGGGGGGGATATCAGCCCCAGCATTTT | CASRGGGYQPQHF
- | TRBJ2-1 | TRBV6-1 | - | TGTGCCAGCAGCCCCGGCTGGTCCCTTGGCAATGAGCAGTTCTTC | CASSPGWSLGNEQFF
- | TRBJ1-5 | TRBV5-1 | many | TGCGCCAGCAGCGCCGACGGTTGGGGTCAGCCCCAGCATTTT | CASSADGWGQPQHF
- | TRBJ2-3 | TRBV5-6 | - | TGTGCCAGCAGCTTTGTTAGGGGGAACACAGATACGCAGTATTTT | CASSFVRGNTDTQYF
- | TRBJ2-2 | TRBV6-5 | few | TGTGCCAGCAGTTACAGGGAGGACACCGGGGAGCTGTTTTTT | CASSYREDTGELFF
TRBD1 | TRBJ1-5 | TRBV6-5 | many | TGTGCCAGCAGTTCGGCGAACAGGGGAAGCGGGCAAAATCAGCCCCAGCATTTT | CASSSANRGSGQNQPQHF
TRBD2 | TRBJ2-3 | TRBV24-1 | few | TGTGCCACCAGTGGGGCTAGCGGGGGCCTCACAGATACGCAGTATTTT | CATSGASGGLTDTQYF
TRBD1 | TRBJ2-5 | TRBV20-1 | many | TGCAGTGCTAGAGATTGGGGACAGCCTCAAGAGACCCAGTACTTC | CSARDWGQPQETQYF
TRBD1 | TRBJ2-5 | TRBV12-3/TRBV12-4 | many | TGTGCCAGCAACAGGATAGGGACAGGGGACGAGACCCAGTACTTC | CASNRIGTGDETQYF
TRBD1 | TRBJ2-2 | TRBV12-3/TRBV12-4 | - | TGTGCCAGCAGCCCCGGGACAGGGCACGACCGGGAGCTGTTTTTT | CASSPGTGHDRELFF
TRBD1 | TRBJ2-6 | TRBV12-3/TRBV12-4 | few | TGTGCCAGCAGTTTCAGACAGGGAAGAACTGGGGCCAACGTCCTGACTTTC | CASSFRQGRTGANVLTF
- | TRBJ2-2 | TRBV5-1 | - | TGCGCCAGCAGGGTTCGGACCAACACCGGGGAGCTGTTTTTT | CASRVRTNTGELFF